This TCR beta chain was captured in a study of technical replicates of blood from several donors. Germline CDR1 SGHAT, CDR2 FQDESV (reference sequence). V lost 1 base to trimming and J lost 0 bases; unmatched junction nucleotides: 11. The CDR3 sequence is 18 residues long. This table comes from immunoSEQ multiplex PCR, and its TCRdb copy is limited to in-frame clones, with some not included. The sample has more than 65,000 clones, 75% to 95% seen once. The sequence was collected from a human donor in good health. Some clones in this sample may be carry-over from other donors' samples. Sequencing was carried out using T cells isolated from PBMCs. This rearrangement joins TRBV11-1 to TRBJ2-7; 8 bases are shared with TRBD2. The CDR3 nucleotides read TGTGCCAGCAGCTTAGGGCGGGGCTTAGCGGGAAGCTCCTACGAGCAGTACTTC. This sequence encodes CASSLGRGLAGSSYEQYF.